The subject of this entry is one T cell receptor (beta chain). This specimen belongs to a study of control samples from healthy donors and cancer patients. Measured with immunoSEQ multiplex PCR; TCRdb has only the in-frame clones, and not every one. The sample has 53,000 or so clones; around 87% are singletons. V lost 0 bases to trimming and J lost 7 bases; unmatched junction nucleotides: 6. From germline, CDR1 is LGHNA and CDR2 YNFKEQ. The CDR3 is 16 residues long. The TCR was taken from a man in his sixties with head and neck cancer. The sequenced sample consisted of PBMCs. J is TRBJ2-1 and V is TRBV4-2, with 10 positions matching TRBD2. CDR3 sequence: CASSQDRGLARNEQFF. The CDR3 nucleotides read TGTGCCAGCAGCCAAGATCGGGGACTAGCGAGAAATGAGCAGTTCTTC.